A single T cell receptor (beta chain) is shown here with its context. The antigen is undetermined. The length of the CDR3 is 12 residues. V lost 4 bases and J lost 8, with 10 bases in between. The germline V gene has CDR1 SGHTA and CDR2 FQGNSA. This sample stems from a study of vaccination effects on CD4 cells after COVID-19. As for the study in general: Post-vaccine sampling occurred a median 72 days after the second dose.

It was after roughly ten days of culture that CD4+ T cells were isolated. Each participant was administered two doses of either the BNT162b2 or the mRNA-1273 vaccine. Only in-frame clones appear in the TCRdb table, and some are missing; sequencing was by immunoSEQ multiplex PCR. The data hold tens of thousands of clones, with roughly 80% observed a single time. The TCR comes from a human donor who received a COVID-19 vaccine. The chain joins TRBV7-2 to TRBJ2-3; perhaps TRBD2 as D (5 bases). The sample was CD4+ T cells from PBMCs cultured without peptide, taken after COVID-19 vaccination. This chain's CDR3 is CASSSPAGTQYF. In DNA, the CDR3 is TGTGCCAGCAGCTCCCCCGCGGGTACGCAGTATTTT. Full variable domain (remainder filled in from reference TRBV7-2 and TRBJ2-3): GAGVSQSPSNKVTEKGKDVELRCDPISGHTALYWYRQSLGQGLEFLIYFQGNSAPDKSGLPSDRFSAERTGGSVSTLTIQRTQQEDSAVYLCASSSPAGTQYFGPGTRLTVL.